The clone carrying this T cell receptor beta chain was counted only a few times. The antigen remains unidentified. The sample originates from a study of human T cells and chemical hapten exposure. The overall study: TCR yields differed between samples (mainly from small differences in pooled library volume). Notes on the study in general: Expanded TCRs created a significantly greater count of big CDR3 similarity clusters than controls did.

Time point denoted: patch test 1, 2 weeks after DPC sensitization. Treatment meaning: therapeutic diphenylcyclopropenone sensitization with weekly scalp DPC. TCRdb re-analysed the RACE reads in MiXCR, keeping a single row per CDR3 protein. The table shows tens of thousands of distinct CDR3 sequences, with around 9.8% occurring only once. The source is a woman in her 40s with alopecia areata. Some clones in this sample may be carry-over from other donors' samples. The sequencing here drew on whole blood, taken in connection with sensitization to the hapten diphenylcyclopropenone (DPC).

CDR3 in DNA: TGCAGTGCTAGAGTACCGGCTTACAGCAGTAATCAGCCCCAGCATTTT. Translated: CSARVPAYSSNQPQHF. The V gene is TRBV20-1, the J gene TRBJ1-5; no clear D gene. This CDR3 region has 16 residues. Germline V CDR1 and CDR2: DFQATT, SNEGSKA (reference sequence). Trimming shortened V by 1 base and J by 4 bases, and 17 bases separated the two germline ends.